The 16 T cell receptor beta chains reported below all come from one sample, sequenced in a study of blood T cell repertoires in COVID-19. Clones were sequenced by immunoSEQ multiplex PCR, and TCRdb holds only the in-frame ones, with some missing. This sample has approximately 300,000 clones, with 70% to 90% found just once. Sequencing input: peripheral blood. These receptors came from a man younger than 35 who had recovered from COVID-19.

This clone was counted a single time. The CDR3 DNA is TGTGCCAGCAGCCCGGGACAGGGCGTCTATGGCTACACCTTC. Its protein product is CASSPGQGVYGYTF. The chain has TRBV7-8 and TRBJ1-2; 9 nucleotides agree with TRBD1. This CDR3 spans 14 amino acids. Germline loops: CDR1 SGHVS, CDR2 FQNEAQ. Germline trimming cut 5 bases from V and 4 bases from J; bases unmatched to any gene: 5.

This clone was seen a few times. The chain joins TRBV4-2 to TRBJ2-3, with D possibly being TRBD2 (6 bases). With 3 bases removed from V and 0 bases from J, the gap between germline ends came to 13 bases. Germline V gives CDR1 LGHNA, CDR2 YNFKEQ. The CDR3 extends over 16 amino acids. Here the CDR3 DNA reads TGTGCCAGCAGCCATGCAGAGCGGGCTAGCACAGATACGCAGTATTTT. This gives the protein CASSHAERASTDTQYF.

This clone was detected a few times. The sample contains more than one DNA sequence encoding this CDR3. The gene calls are TRBV14 and TRBJ2-3, with D possibly TRBD1 on 5 matching bases. Germline V gene data show CDR1 as SGHDN and CDR2 as FVKESK. The V and J ends lost 1 base and 0 bases respectively, with 14 bases between them. The CDR3 spans 17 residues. As DNA, the CDR3 is TGTGCCAGCAGCCAAGCCCTCGGACACTATAGCACAGATACGCAGTATTTT. This translates into CASSQALGHYSTDTQYF.

V usage is TRBV4-1 and J usage is TRBJ1-2, with TRBD1 as a possible D gene (5 bases). Trimming cost V 0 bases and J 0 bases, with 11 bases left between them. This CDR3 is built from 16 residues. CDR1 and CDR2 from the germline V gene are MGHRA and YSYEKL. CDR3 bases: TGCGCCAGCAGCCAAGATGGCCAGGGTCCTAACTATGGCTACACCTTC. Translated, it gives CASSQDGQGPNYGYTF.

The CDR3 reads CASKIQGANTEAFF. The CDR3 DNA reads as TGTGCCAGCAAGATACAGGGTGCGAACACTGAAGCTTTCTTT. This chain links TRBV27 with TRBJ1-1, with D possibly being TRBD1 (6 bases). This CDR3 has 14 amino acids. The germline V gene has CDR1 MNHEY and CDR2 SMNVEV (reference sequence). V lost 7 bases and J lost 1, with 13 bases in between.

This clone was picked up a small number of times. The chain couples TRBV4-1 to TRBJ2-7; 13 nucleotides line up with TRBD2. Germline assignment: CDR1 MGHRA and CDR2 YSYEKL. The V segment lost 4 bases and the J segment 7 bases; nucleotides outside the gene matches: 10. The CDR3 covers 16 residues. The CDR3 nucleotides are TGCGCCAGCAGCCCCCAAATGGGACTAGCGGGATGGGAGCAGTACTTC. This codes for CASSPQMGLAGWEQYF.

This rearrangement joins TRBV2 to TRBJ1-2; D possibly corresponds to TRBD1 (5 bases). CDR3 length: 15 residues. Germline assignment: CDR1 SNHLY and CDR2 FYNNEI. V lost 3 bases and J lost 2, with 13 bases in between. CDR3 protein: CASSEFGGANYGYTF. The CDR3 nucleotides read TGTGCCAGCAGTGAGTTCGGAGGGGCAAACTATGGCTACACCTTC.

J is TRBJ1-2 and V is TRBV5-4; no clear D. The germline V gene encodes CDR1 SGHNT and CDR2 YYREEE (reference sequence). CDR3 length: 14 amino acids. Trimming stripped 4 bases from V and 2 bases from J, with 12 bases between. The CDR3 spells CASSPLEVNYGYTF. For the CDR3, the DNA is TGTGCCAGCAGCCCCCTAGAGGTCAACTATGGCTACACCTTC.

This clone has just one count. The chain is built from TRBV11-2 and TRBJ2-7; D not certain. V lost 2 bases to trimming and J lost 2 bases, with 7 bases between them. The CDR3 loop spans 13 amino acids. Per germline, CDR1 SGHAT and CDR2 FQNNGV. CDR3 residues: CASSLSYAYEQYF. The CDR3 DNA reads as TGTGCCAGCAGCTTATCGTATGCCTACGAGCAGTACTTC.

The chain uses TRBV4-1 and TRBJ2-3; the D gene is possibly TRBD1 (6 bases). The CDR3 totals 13 residues. Deletions cut 8 bases from V and 6 bases from J, with 15 bases between. The germline V gene has CDR1 MGHRA and CDR2 YSYEKL. CDR3 in DNA: TGCGCCAGCGGGGGCTCGGCATCCGATACGCAGTATTTT. As protein: CASGGSASDTQYF.

CDR3 protein: CASSYYSHGSGAFF. The CDR3 DNA is TGTGCCAGCAGTTACTATAGTCACGGTTCAGGAGCTTTCTTT. V usage is TRBV6-5 and J usage is TRBJ1-1; D not certain. This CDR3 contains 14 residues. The V end lost 1 base, the J end lost 10 bases, and 16 bases lay between the germline ends. The germline gives CDR1 MNHEY, CDR2 SVGAGI.

The CDR3 region has the DNA TGTGCCAGCAGTTTATTAGCAGGGGAAACCTATAATTCACCCCTCCACTTT. Protein: CASSLLAGETYNSPLHF. The chain recombines TRBV27 with TRBJ1-6; TRBD1 might be the D (6 bases). The CDR3 has 17 amino acids. The V end lost 1 base, the J end lost 2 bases, and 12 bases lay between the germline ends. Looked up from germline, CDR1 is MNHEY and CDR2 is SMNVEV (reference sequence).

The chain uses TRBV27 and TRBJ2-7, with 8 bases that match TRBD1. V shed 5 bases, J shed 4 bases, and the junction held 10 bases outside the gene matches. The germline V gene has CDR1 MNHEY and CDR2 SMNVEV (reference sequence). The CDR3 consists of 15 residues. The CDR3 here is CASSITGQGRYEQYF. Written as DNA, the CDR3 is TGTGCCAGCAGTATTACCGGACAGGGTAGGTACGAGCAGTACTTC.

The chain employs TRBV30 and TRBJ2-7; 10 bases fit TRBD2. Per germline, CDR1 GTSNPN and CDR2 SVGIG (reference sequence). CDR3 length: 14 amino acids. The V and J ends lost 5 bases and 3 bases, in that order; junction bases with no gene match: 7. The CDR3 region is CAWGAGGPYYEQYF. Here the CDR3 DNA reads TGTGCCTGGGGAGCGGGAGGGCCGTACTACGAGCAGTACTTC.

This chain links TRBV7-2 with TRBJ2-4, with D possibly matching TRBD2 (5 bases). The CDR3 contains 15 residues. V was trimmed by 2 bases and J by 7 bases, leaving 15 bases between them. Germline V CDR1 and CDR2: SGHTA, FQGNSA. Written as DNA, the CDR3 is TGTGCCAGCAGCTTACAAGCGGATGCGGGTAACATTCAGTACTTC. Protein sequence: CASSLQADAGNIQYF.

This rearrangement joins TRBV30 to TRBJ1-2; tentative D call: TRBD1 (6 bases). V lost 1 base, J lost 7 bases, and 19 bases lay in between. Germline lookup yields CDR1 GTSNPN and CDR2 SVGIG (reference sequence). This CDR3 region has 15 residues. CDR3 region: CAWSETNRAWRGYTF. CDR3 DNA sequence: TGTGCCTGGAGTGAAACAAACAGGGCCTGGCGTGGCTACACCTTC.